The source of this TCR beta chain is a study of glioma-infiltrating T cells (dated by TCRdb to the mid-2010s). Broadly, across the study: TCR alpha- and beta-chain repertoires were sequenced from glioma tissue, non-neoplastic brain tissue and matched peripheral blood mononuclear cells. Each tissue-infiltrating repertoire was compared with the same patient's peripheral blood repertoire to measure divergence between tissue and blood T-cell populations. Three low-grade glioma patients, about eight primary glioblastoma patients and three non-glioma patients contributing non-neoplastic brain tissue were included in the paired cohort.

TCR alpha and beta CDR3 regions were amplified with the iRepertoire nested amplicon-rescue multiplex PCR (arm-PCR) platform from RNA. For one-step reverse transcription and amplification, 100-400 ng of tissue mRNA or PBMC total RNA was used as input. After bead purification, a secondary multiplex PCR added Illumina adapters, and libraries were gel-purified between 200 and 400 bp. The libraries contained internal 6-nucleotide barcodes that were used for demultiplexing. Sequencing of the libraries was done on an Illumina MiSeq using 2x220 or 2x250 nucleotide paired-end reads. Concerning the study's data processing: Paired reads were merged with FLASH 1.2.11 and aligned to the GRCh37 human genome with BWA-MEM before extracting TRA and TRB reads. An IMGT-derived reference of cassette sequences and CDR3 motifs, with pseudogenes included, was used for V and J assignment. Reads were translated in three frames, and productive CDR3s were defined by a C…FGXG motif without stop codons. A clonotype was defined as a unique combination of a V-J cassette pair and a CDR3 amino acid sequence. Reads were filtered by Hamming distance, with the threshold set by the sequence error rate of each sample in mapped regions. TCRdb reprocessed the public reads (quality trimming at Q25 with fastp, clone calling with MiXCR) and kept in-frame beta chains. Every distinct CDR3 protein forms one entry, paired with its most common genes and DNA. These V and J calls derive from TCRdb rather than the authors' analysis. For this sample the table gives approximately 45,000 distinct CDR3 sequences, of which approximately 20% were detected only once. The ten biggest clones cover more than 5.5% of the sample.

Points the paper makes about the study in general: Very few CDR3 sequences were shared between tissue and blood, attributed to high CDR3 diversity and limited sampling. Small numbers underpinned the group comparisons: roughly 8 glioblastoma patients, three low-grade glioma patients and three non-neoplastic patients. VJ-independent divergence between tissue and blood was found to be below expectation in non-neoplastic patients but above expectation in all gliomas, particularly low-grade gliomas.

This clonotype occurred many times. Its antigen is currently not known. Qualities for individual bases were not recorded, and no much larger clone is one base off. The germline V gene provides CDR1 MNHNS and CDR2 SASEGT. The CDR3 holds 15 amino acids from the cysteine to the phenylalanine. Only the CDR3 region is kept as DNA, spanning 45 bases read in frame from base 1. Deletion took 3 bases off V and 11 bases off J, with a span of 22 bases between the germline ends. Sequenced: glioma tissue, nonneoplastic brain tissue, or PBMCs (not recorded which). The chain was built from TRBV6-1 and TRBJ1-2; a weak D assignment points to TRBD1 (5 bases agree). This receptor was obtained from a human donor with low-grade glioma or glioblastoma, undergoing nonglioma brain surgery, or in good health (not recorded which). CDR3 loop: CASSDNSRTLGRYTF. The DNA is as follows: TGTGCCAGCAGTGATAATAGCCGGACACTAGGGCGGTACACCTTC.